The 21 T cell receptor beta chains listed next were all sequenced from one sample in a study of CD8 T cells in Susac syndrome. An amount of RNA that ranged from about 0.45 to 1 ug was reverse transcribed with random hexamers. TCRdb itself ran the immunoSEQ multiplex PCR reads through MiXCR, one entry per CDR3 protein. Of under 200,000 distinct CDR3 sequences listed, approximately 94% are singletons. Sequencing was done on a sample of CD4+ T cells from PBMCs. The receptors here all came from a human donor with Susac syndrome.

V and J are TRBV5-4 and TRBJ2-1, with 9 bases matching TRBD2. Germline-derived CDR1 and CDR2 are SGHNT and YYREEE (reference sequence). With 4 bases clipped from V and 7 bases from J, the junction kept 9 bases outside the gene matches. CDR3 length: 15 residues. The CDR3 loop reads CASSPLAGTTNEQFF. DNA of the CDR3: TGTGCCAGCAGCCCGCTAGCGGGGACTACAAATGAGCAGTTCTTC.

The rearrangement joins TRBV24-1 to TRBJ1-5, with TRBD1 matching over 9 bases. J was trimmed by 5 bases and V by 7 bases; bases with no gene match: 11. The CDR3 is made up of 16 amino acids. Germline CDR1 is KGHDR and CDR2 is SFDVKD. The CDR3: CATSHIWDREHQPQHF. CDR3 in DNA: TGTGCCACCAGCCATATTTGGGACAGGGAACATCAGCCCCAGCATTTT.

The V and J genes are TRBV6-2 or TRBV6-3 and TRBJ2-7, with D uncertain. V lost 5 bases to trimming and J lost 2 bases, with 13 bases between them. The germline V gene encodes CDR1 MNHEY and CDR2 SVGEGT. The CDR3 has 14 residues. The CDR3 here is CASSGQNQPYEQYF. The CDR3 DNA sequence: TGTGCCAGCAGTGGGCAGAATCAGCCCTACGAGCAGTACTTC.

This chain connects TRBV3-1 to TRBJ2-2; D uncertain. V dropped 4 bases and J dropped 6 bases, with 6 bases sitting between them. Germline lookup yields CDR1 LGHDT and CDR2 YNNKEL (reference sequence). The CDR3 sequence is 12 residues long. The CDR3 DNA is TGTGCCAGCAGCCTTAATGCCGGGGAGCTGTTTTTT. Amino acid sequence: CASSLNAGELFF.

This CDR3 is CSAGGQGGSNTEAFF. CDR3 DNA: TGCAGCGCCGGAGGACAGGGGGGTTCGAACACTGAAGCTTTCTTT. The V call is TRBV29-1, the J call TRBJ1-1; 10 nucleotides align to TRBD1. Per the germline V gene, CDR1 is SQVTM and CDR2 is ANQGSEA. V dropped 7 bases and J dropped 1; count of bases not matched to a gene: 9. The CDR3 spans 15 residues.

This chain joins TRBV6-5 and TRBJ2-7; D gene unclear. Germline V gene data show CDR1 as MNHEY and CDR2 as SVGAGI. V gave up 0 bases and J gave up 1 base, with 16 bases separating them. The CDR3 runs to 17 residues. CDR3 DNA sequence: TGTGCCAGCAGTTACTCTTTTCAAGGGTTGAGGTCCTACGAGCAGTACTTC. Translating it yields CASSYSFQGLRSYEQYF.

The V call is TRBV29-1, the J call TRBJ2-1; 9 bases map to TRBD1. Germline V gives CDR1 SQVTM, CDR2 ANQGSEA. Unmatched junction bases numbered 7, after V lost 4 bases and J lost 6 bases. The CDR3 runs 14 residues. The CDR3, as DNA: TGCAGCGTTGTGAGGGGGACAGGGCCCAATGAGCAGTTCTTC. Encoded protein: CSVVRGTGPNEQFF.

The rearrangement links TRBV25-1 to TRBJ1-6; a weak D match, TRBD1 (6 bases). Per germline, CDR1 MGHDK and CDR2 SYGVNS. This CDR3 spans 13 amino acids. Trimming stripped 4 bases from V and 8 bases from J, with 9 bases between. CDR3 nucleotide sequence: TGTGCCAGCAGTGGCTACAGGGATTCACCCCTCCACTTT. Translating it yields CASSGYRDSPLHF.

The chain is built from TRBV12-3 or TRBV12-4 and TRBJ2-7; a weak D match, TRBD1 (6 bases). The CDR3 totals 15 residues. V was pared by 2 bases and J by 0 bases, with 11 bases between. The CDR3 is CASSLYLTGSYEQYF. In nucleotides, the CDR3 is TGTGCCAGCAGTTTATATTTGACAGGCTCCTACGAGCAGTACTTC.

The chain links TRBV11-2 to TRBJ2-3, with 8 bases matching TRBD2. V trimming: 3 bases; J trimming: 7 bases; junction bases outside the gene matches: 12. The CDR3 is 16 residues long. Germline V gene data show CDR1 as SGHAT and CDR2 as FQNNGV. The CDR3 nucleotides read TGTGCCAGCAGCTTTCAACCGGGACTAGGAGGGAATACGCAGTATTTT. Its protein product is CASSFQPGLGGNTQYF.

This chain links TRBV12-3 or TRBV12-4 with TRBJ1-1, with D unclear. Trimming cost V 6 bases and J 5 bases, with 13 bases left between them. This CDR3 is built from 13 residues. This CDR3 is CASRGEGWTEAFF. CDR3 DNA: TGTGCCAGCAGGGGCGAGGGATGGACTGAAGCTTTCTTT.

This clonotype was seen a single time. The rearrangement joins TRBV5-6 to TRBJ2-5; maybe TRBD2 (6 bases). The V gene's germline CDR1 is SGHDT and CDR2 YYEEEE. CDR3 length equals 14 residues. Trimming took off 4 bases at V and 7 bases at J, with 17 bases between the two ends. In DNA, the CDR3 is TGTGCCAGCAGCATCGGGAGCCCGCCCGGGACCCAGTACTTC. Its protein is CASSIGSPPGTQYF. Looking up the rest from reference TRBV5-6 and TRBJ2-5 gives the full variable domain: DAGVTQSPTHLIKTRGQQVTLRCSPKSGHDTVSWYQQALGQGPQFIFQYYEEEERQRGNFPDRFSGHQFPNYSSELNVNALLLGDSALYLCASSIGSPPGTQYFGPGTRLLVL.

As to this clonotype: One end of the junction varies from germline; a read error may be responsible. The genes are TRBV12-3 or TRBV12-4 and TRBJ2-5, with D maybe TRBD2 (5 bases). CDR3 size: 12 residues. The CDR3 DNA is TGTGCCAGCAGTCTAGCCGTGGAGACCCAGTACTTC. This encodes CASSLAVETQYF.

The rearrangement joins TRBV5-4 to TRBJ2-2; D possibly corresponds to TRBD1 (5 bases). The CDR3 runs 17 residues. CDR1 is SGHNT, CDR2 YYREEE, per germline (reference sequence). V was clipped by 1 base and J by 6 bases, with 19 bases between them. The CDR3 spells CASSLKSTGLYPGELFF. The CDR3 DNA reads as TGTGCCAGCAGCTTGAAGAGTACAGGTCTATATCCCGGGGAGCTGTTTTTT.

This clonotype was recorded once. The chain combines TRBV6-5 with TRBJ2-5, with D possibly matching TRBD2 (7 bases). V lost 8 bases and J 6 bases, leaving 19 bases between the germline ends. Germline assignment: CDR1 MNHEY and CDR2 SVGAGI. The CDR3 runs to 14 residues. The CDR3 DNA is TGTGCCAGCTTTCCCGCGGGGGCCCCTCAGACCCAGTACTTC. Translated, it gives CASFPAGAPQTQYF.

This clonotype was observed a single time. The rearrangement links TRBV20-1 to TRBJ1-5, with 10 bases lining up with TRBD1. V lost 5 bases, J lost 9 bases, and 4 bases stayed unmatched. This CDR3 has 12 amino acids. Germline loops: CDR1 DFQATT, CDR2 SNEGSKA (reference sequence). Here the CDR3 reads CSAPGQGTPQHF. For the CDR3, the DNA is TGCAGTGCTCCGGGACAGGGGACGCCCCAGCATTTT.

V is TRBV25-1 and J is TRBJ2-7, with no clear D. V lost 2 bases, J lost 0 bases, and 8 bases lay in between. The CDR3 is made up of 14 amino acids. Germline V gene sequence: CDR1 MGHDK, CDR2 SYGVNS. The CDR3 nucleotides read TGTGCCAGCAGTGAAGCCTCGACCTCCTACGAGCAGTACTTC. Its protein product is CASSEASTSYEQYF.

V is TRBV6-1 and J is TRBJ2-7; the D gene is possibly TRBD1 (6 bases). CDR3 size: 12 residues. Between the trimmed V and J ends, which lost 1 base and 7 bases, there was a span of 8 bases. The germline V gene encodes CDR1 MNHNS and CDR2 SASEGT. The CDR3 bases are TGTGCCAGCAGTGAAGGGACAGCTGAGCAGTACTTC. Translated, it gives CASSEGTAEQYF.

The rearrangement joins TRBV7-2 to TRBJ1-3; TRBD1 might be the D (5 bases). This CDR3 contains 16 residues. The V and J ends lost 5 bases and 2 bases respectively, with 16 bases between them. The germline gives CDR1 SGHTA, CDR2 FQGNSA. This CDR3 reads CASSVRGPKAGNTIYF. CDR3 nucleotide sequence: TGTGCCAGCAGCGTTAGGGGACCGAAGGCTGGAAACACCATATATTTT.

This chain links TRBV12-3 or TRBV12-4 with TRBJ1-2, with D unclear. The CDR3 loop spans 14 amino acids. With 8 bases removed from V and 9 bases from J, the gap between germline ends came to 22 bases. The CDR3 sequence is CASCQGGGSMSYTF. DNA for the CDR3: TGTGCCAGCTGTCAAGGTGGCGGTTCGATGAGCTACACCTTC.

The CDR3 here is CASSNDRSSSSYEQYF. DNA for the CDR3: TGTGCCAGCAGCAATGACAGGTCGTCTAGCTCCTACGAGCAGTACTTC. The chain is built from TRBV5-6 and TRBJ2-7; the D gene is possibly TRBD1 (6 bases). V dropped 4 bases and J dropped 0 bases, with 17 bases sitting between them. The CDR3 has 16 residues. CDR1 SGHDT and CDR2 YYEEEE come from the germline V gene. Filled out from reference TRBV5-6 and TRBJ2-7, the complete variable domain reads DAGVTQSPTHLIKTRGQQVTLRCSPKSGHDTVSWYQQALGQGPQFIFQYYEEEERQRGNFPDRFSGHQFPNYSSELNVNALLLGDSALYLCASSNDRSSSSYEQYFGPGTRLTVT.